This TCR beta chain was captured by sequencing in a study of cytomegalovirus exposure and HLA in healthy donors. Comments on this clone: Its antigen remains unidentified.

Researchers ran the PCR with 60 Vbeta and 13 Jbeta primers. Original data processing: About 83 million unique TCR beta chains, about 12 million shared, were counted in a later analysis. Only in-frame clones appear in the TCRdb table, and some are missing; sequencing was by immunoSEQ multiplex PCR. The DNA was the basis for D and trimming; V, J and clone size are from that table. The table has 90,000 to 140,000 clones, around 75% seen once; the top ten hold roughly 1.2%. Though nominally healthy at sampling, donors likely had unrecorded immune exposures. General study findings and limits: For most TCR sequences rarity was the rule, although some public TCRs occurred in many donors. Follow-up analysis seemed to connect common viral pathogens with several of the most significant clusters identified.

This sequence originates from a man aged 40-55 years in good health and CMV-seronegative. Material: PBMCs.

The CDR3 DNA reads TGTGCCTGGATAGACAATGGCGAGCAGTACTTC. This translates into CAWIDNGEQYF. This rearrangement joins TRBV30 to TRBJ2-7; D unresolved. The CDR3 spans 11 residues. Germline V gene sequence: CDR1 GTSNPN, CDR2 SVGIG (reference sequence). Trimming cost V 4 bases and J 6 bases, with 10 bases left between them.